This T cell receptor (beta chain) derives from a study of T-cell reconstitution after alpha-beta-depleted transplantation in children. A library of TCRbeta sequences, prepared with unique molecular identifiers, was generated. One entry per CDR3 protein, called by TCRdb with MiXCR from the PCR reads. The sample includes 780,000 or so distinct CDR3 sequences, around 17% seen only once; the top ten take roughly 4.8%. This TCR was recovered from a male patient aged 5 to 17 who had a stem cell transplant for acute lymphoblastic leukemia, so the T cells may come from the graft donor. The sequenced sample was PBMCs, mostly from graft donor cells, obtained 360 days after TCRalphabeta/CD19-depleted stem cell transplant.

CDR3 sequence (DNA): TGCAGCGTTGAAGGCCGGGACAGGAGAAGCTCTGGAAACACCATATATTTT. It encodes CSVEGRDRRSSGNTIYF. V and J are TRBV29-1 and TRBJ1-3; 8 nucleotides align to TRBD1. The CDR3 runs 17 residues. V shed 1 base and J 0 bases; nucleotides not matched to a gene: 8. The germline V gene has CDR1 SQVTM and CDR2 ANQGSEA. The full variable domain, its missing parts supplied by reference TRBV29-1 and TRBJ1-3, is SAVISQKPSRDICQRGTSLTIQCQVDSQVTMMFWYRQQPGQSLTLIATANQGSEATYESGFVIDKFPISRPNLTFSTLTVSNMSPEDSSIYLCSVEGRDRRSSGNTIYFGEGSWLTVV.